This entry is about one T cell receptor beta chain. The target antigen is unknown. The data were obtained in a study of beta chain features in type 1 diabetes. Turning to the study itself: The patients were much like the healthy donors in age, gender and cell yields. Study conclusions and caveats: Whether HLA type affects TCRB rearrangement stayed undetermined in the present work. Patients with Type 1 diabetes showed moderately but significantly shorter TCRB CDR3s in all four CD4+ subsets. In the patient group, naive, central memory and Treg TCRB repertoires seemed more alike than in the healthy donor group. PCR might favor shorter templates, equally in patients and controls.

The whole isolated RNA underwent reverse transcription, so sequencing captured expressed TCRB transcripts. The data were produced by immunoSEQ multiplex PCR, yet TCRdb's version contains in-frame clones alone and is incomplete. This sample has 200,000 to 250,000 clones, with approximately 15% found just once. The CDR3 is 12 amino acids. CDR1 MGHRA and CDR2 YSYEKL come from the germline V gene. The germline V and J ends were trimmed by 2 bases and 9 bases, with 11 bases remaining between them. The sequenced material came from naive CD4+ T cells from blood. The chain carries TRBV4-1 and TRBJ2-7; D is perhaps TRBD1 (5 bases). The clonotype comes from a man aged 25-40 years with type 1 diabetes. The CDR3 coding sequence is TGCGCCAGCAGCCAATCCCGAGACAGGCAGTACTTC. The encoded protein is CASSQSRDRQYF.